These 32 T cell receptor beta chains were all obtained from the same sample, sequenced in a study of siplizumab effects on memory and regulatory T cells. Assay: immunoSEQ multiplex PCR; the TCRdb copy retains only in-frame clones and omits some. In the table there are approximately 91,000 clones, about 95% of which are singletons. The sequenced sample was CD8+ T cells sorted from blood. The receptor set was obtained from a human donor in good health.

The chain couples TRBV27 to TRBJ1-2; tentative D call: TRBD1 (5 bases). The CDR3 is made up of 13 amino acids. V was pared by 3 bases and J by 5 bases, with 10 bases between. The germline CDR1 and CDR2 sequences are MNHEY and SMNVEV (reference sequence). CDR3 residues: CASSFGRAYGYTF. The DNA of the CDR3 is TGTGCCAGCAGTTTCGGCAGGGCGTATGGCTACACCTTC.

The V call is TRBV6-1, the J call TRBJ2-5; 9 nucleotides align to TRBD1. J gave up 2 bases and V 8 bases, and 3 bases lay outside the gene matches. Germline CDR1 and CDR2: MNHNS and SASEGT. The CDR3 extends over 13 amino acids. CDR3 region: CASVDRGQETQYF. The CDR3 DNA is TGTGCCAGCGTCGACAGGGGGCAAGAGACCCAGTACTTC.

This CDR3 is CASSYRRGDTQYF. As DNA, the CDR3 is TGTGCCAGCAGTTACAGGCGAGGGGATACGCAGTATTTT. The genes are TRBV6-6 and TRBJ2-3, with D possibly TRBD2 on 5 matching bases. Trimming stripped 2 bases from V and 6 bases from J, with 9 bases between. There are 13 residues in the CDR3. Germline CDR1 reads MNHNY; CDR2 reads SVGAGI (reference sequence).

The rearrangement joins TRBV9 to TRBJ1-1, with a tentative D call TRBD1 (6 bases). The germline gives CDR1 SGDLS, CDR2 YYNGEE. V lost 0 bases to trimming and J lost 3 bases, with 15 bases between them. This CDR3 has 16 residues. CDR3 sequence (DNA): TGTGCCAGCAGCGTAGCTTTTGGGGACATAGACACTGAAGCTTTCTTT. Translating gives CASSVAFGDIDTEAFF.

The chain combines TRBV19 with TRBJ1-1; D may be TRBD1 (5 bases). The V end lost 5 bases, the J end lost 0 bases, and 19 bases lay between the germline ends. Per germline, CDR1 LNHDA and CDR2 SQIVND (reference sequence). This CDR3 has 17 amino acids. CDR3 sequence reads: CASSQLRKGKMNTEAFF. CDR3 nucleotide sequence: TGTGCCAGTAGTCAATTGAGGAAGGGGAAGATGAACACTGAAGCTTTCTTT.

This clone came up once. This sample also contains other DNA sequences that code for the same CDR3. This rearrangement joins TRBV9 to TRBJ2-7; 12 bases fit TRBD2. The CDR3 spans 14 residues. V lost 2 bases, J lost 3 bases, and 0 bases stayed unmatched. Looked up from germline, CDR1 is SGDLS and CDR2 is YYNGEE. This chain's CDR3 is CASSVTSGSYEQYF. For the CDR3, the DNA is TGTGCCAGCAGCGTGACTAGCGGGAGCTACGAGCAGTACTTC.

This clone appeared a few times. J is TRBJ2-1 and V is TRBV4-1, with 13 bases identical to TRBD2. The CDR3 covers 16 residues. V gave up 3 bases and J gave up 3 bases; unmatched junction bases: 2. Germline V gene lookup returns CDR1 MGHRA and CDR2 YSYEKL. The CDR3 DNA reads as TGCGCCAGCAGCCAGGGGACTAGCGGGAACTACAATGAGCAGTTCTTC. It is translated as CASSQGTSGNYNEQFF.

Comment on this clone: Distinct nucleotide sequences in the sample also encode this CDR3. Written as DNA, the CDR3 is TGTGCCAGTAGTATAGGTACTGGAACCTACGAGCAGTACTTC. This encodes CASSIGTGTYEQYF. This sequence joins TRBV19 and TRBJ2-7, with D hard to call. The V end was cut by 1 base, the J end by 2 bases, with 9 bases between. Germline V gene sequence: CDR1 LNHDA, CDR2 SQIVND (reference sequence). The CDR3 contains 14 residues.

V usage is TRBV4-1 and J usage is TRBJ2-7; 10 nucleotides match TRBD2. The germline gives CDR1 MGHRA, CDR2 YSYEKL. The CDR3 spans 14 residues. V dropped 8 bases and J dropped 0; count of bases not matched to a gene: 4. CDR3 region: CASGLAASSYEQYF. In DNA form, the CDR3 reads TGCGCCAGCGGACTAGCGGCCAGCTCCTACGAGCAGTACTTC.

This clone has just one count. J is TRBJ2-3 and V is TRBV19; no firm D call. The CDR3 length is 13 residues. The V gene lost 5 bases and the J gene lost 0 bases, with 6 bases spanning the gap. The germline gives CDR1 LNHDA, CDR2 SQIVND (reference sequence). The CDR3 DNA is TGTGCCAGTAGTCCCGGTAGCACAGATACGCAGTATTTT. It encodes CASSPGSTDTQYF. Full variable domain (rest looked up from reference TRBV19 and TRBJ2-3): DGGITQSPKYLFRKEGQNVTLSCEQNLNHDAMYWYRQDPGQGLRLIYYSQIVNDFQKGDIAEGYSVSREKKESFPLTVTSAQKNPTAFYLCASSPGSTDTQYFGPGTRLTVL.

This chain connects TRBV6-5 to TRBJ1-1; no clear D. CDR3 length equals 14 residues. The V gene lost 7 bases and the J gene lost 1 base, with 13 bases spanning the gap. In germline, CDR1 is MNHEY, CDR2 SVGAGI. The DNA for the CDR3 is TGTGCCAGCAATCTAATCGACCAGAACACTGAAGCTTTCTTT. This gives the protein CASNLIDQNTEAFF.

Within the sample, this clone is medium-sized. The sample carries other DNA sequences with the same CDR3. The chain combines TRBV6-1 with TRBJ1-1, with TRBD1 matching 9 bases. V was clipped by 6 bases and J by 0 bases; unmatched bases: 5. The length of the CDR3 is 15 residues. CDR1 is MNHNS and CDR2 is SASEGT in the germline V gene. CDR3 DNA: TGTGCCAGCAGAGATAGGGACAGGGTGAACACTGAAGCTTTCTTT. It is translated as CASRDRDRVNTEAFF.

The CDR3 region has the DNA TGTGCCAGCAGTGAAGGTTCGGGGCTAGCGGGGCGCACAGATACGCAGTATTTT. Residues: CASSEGSGLAGRTDTQYF. The chain combines TRBV6-1 with TRBJ2-3; TRBD2 agrees at 9 bases. Looked up from germline, CDR1 is MNHNS and CDR2 is SASEGT. CDR3 length: 18 amino acids. V shed 1 base and J 1 base; nucleotides not matched to a gene: 9.

The rearrangement uses TRBV27 and TRBJ2-3, with D perhaps matching TRBD2 (5 bases). This CDR3 is built from 14 residues. V lost 2 bases, J lost 4 bases, and 10 bases lay in between. Germline V gives CDR1 MNHEY, CDR2 SMNVEV (reference sequence). CDR3 sequence reads: CASSLTGNADTQYF. The DNA of the CDR3 is TGTGCCAGCAGTTTAACCGGGAATGCAGATACGCAGTATTTT.

The chain links TRBV10-2 to TRBJ2-1; 8 bases align to TRBD2. The CDR3 runs to 15 residues. In germline, CDR1 is WSHSY, CDR2 SAAADI. With 4 bases clipped from V and 6 bases from J, the junction kept 8 bases outside the gene matches. The CDR3 loop reads CASSGPGGPSNEQFF. DNA of the CDR3: TGCGCCAGCAGTGGTCCGGGAGGGCCGAGCAATGAGCAGTTCTTC.

The CDR3 reads CASSQENAGQFEQYF. The CDR3 bases are TGCGCCAGCAGCCAAGAAAACGCGGGACAGTTCGAGCAGTACTTC. This rearrangement joins TRBV4-1 to TRBJ2-7, with D tentatively TRBD1 (7 bases). Trimming cost V 0 bases and J 6 bases, with 15 bases left between them. The CDR3 runs to 15 residues. Germline V lookup: CDR1 MGHRA, CDR2 YSYEKL.

The chain is built from TRBV13 and TRBJ1-3; TRBD1 is a possible D gene (5 bases). This CDR3 spans 15 amino acids. With 5 bases removed from V and 0 bases from J, the gap between germline ends came to 11 bases. Germline loops: CDR1 PRHDT, CDR2 FYEKMQ (reference sequence). The DNA for the CDR3 is TGTGCCAGCAGCGCAGGGACCGACTCTGGAAACACCATATATTTT. Protein sequence: CASSAGTDSGNTIYF. The full variable domain, completed using reference TRBV13 and TRBJ1-3, is AAGVIQSPRHLIKEKRETATLKCYPIPRHDTVYWYQQGPGQDPQFLISFYEKMQSDKGSIPDRFSAQQFSDYHSELNMSSLELGDSALYFCASSAGTDSGNTIYFGEGSWLTVV.

The genes are TRBV27 and TRBJ1-5, with TRBD1 as a possible D gene (5 bases). The V end lost 2 bases, the J end lost 7 bases, and 9 bases lay between the germline ends. The CDR3 is 13 amino acids. Germline V gene data show CDR1 as MNHEY and CDR2 as SMNVEV (reference sequence). The CDR3 loop reads CASSLRGGQPQHF. In DNA, the CDR3 is TGTGCCAGCAGTTTAAGGGGAGGCCAGCCCCAGCATTTT.

V and J are TRBV7-6 and TRBJ2-3; 7 nucleotides align to TRBD2. CDR3 length equals 15 residues. Germline CDR1 is SGHVS and CDR2 is FNYEAQ. The ends lost 5 bases at V and 2 bases at J; junction bases unmatched: 7. The DNA for the CDR3 is TGTGCCAGCAGCCCAGGCGGGGGACCCACAGATACGCAGTATTTT. This translates into CASSPGGGPTDTQYF.

The V and J genes are TRBV28 and TRBJ2-3; 12 nucleotides align to TRBD2. The CDR3 covers 17 residues. V shed 3 bases, J shed 6 bases, and the junction held 10 bases outside the gene matches. The V gene's germline CDR1 is MDHEN and CDR2 SYDVKM. CDR3 amino acids: CASSFSQLAGGFDTQYF. The CDR3 nucleotides read TGTGCCAGCAGTTTTTCCCAACTAGCGGGAGGTTTCGATACGCAGTATTTT.

V usage is TRBV9 and J usage is TRBJ2-7; 8 bases map to TRBD1. The V gene's germline CDR1 is SGDLS and CDR2 YYNGEE. The CDR3 spans 15 residues. V shed 3 bases, J shed 5 bases, and the junction held 10 bases outside the gene matches. CDR3 sequence reads: CASSETGGLFHEQYF. CDR3 nucleotides: TGTGCCAGCAGCGAAACAGGGGGTCTCTTCCACGAGCAGTACTTC.

The chain carries TRBV7-9 and TRBJ2-1; D gene unclear. Germline-derived CDR1 and CDR2 are SEHNR and FQNEAQ (reference sequence). Trimming stripped 8 bases from V and 5 bases from J, with 10 bases between. This CDR3 is built from 12 residues. The CDR3 bases are TGTGCCAGCGAAACAGAGCACAATGAGCAGTTCTTC. Translating gives CASETEHNEQFF.

For this clone: A read error may account for a junction end that differs from germline. The chain recombines TRBV5-1 with TRBJ2-1; 11 bases map to TRBD2. Germline CDR1 reads SGHRS; CDR2 reads YFSETQ. The length of the CDR3 is 14 residues. CDR3 sequence: CASTPSGGYNGQFF. In DNA form, the CDR3 reads TGCGCCAGTACCCCTAGCGGGGGGTACAATGGGCAGTTCTTC.

The V call is TRBV27, the J call TRBJ2-7; 9 bases align to TRBD1. The V gene's germline CDR1 is MNHEY and CDR2 SMNVEV (reference sequence). With 6 bases clipped from V and 3 bases from J, the junction kept 3 bases outside the gene matches. The CDR3 has 13 amino acids. The CDR3 DNA reads as TGTGCCAGCAGGGACAGGGGCGACTACGAGCAGTACTTC. This gives the protein CASRDRGDYEQYF.

The chain couples TRBV5-8 to TRBJ2-3, with no clear D. V lost 4 bases and J 5 bases, leaving 11 bases between the germline ends. Germline values: CDR1 SGHTS, CDR2 YDEGEE. CDR3 length: 13 residues. The CDR3, as DNA: TGTGCCAGCAGCACCGTGGTTGGAGATACGCAGTATTTT. Translating gives CASSTVVGDTQYF.

The gene calls are TRBV4-1 and TRBJ2-2; D may be TRBD1 (5 bases). Germline V lookup: CDR1 MGHRA, CDR2 YSYEKL. This CDR3 region has 17 residues. Trimming pared 0 bases from V and 2 bases from J, leaving 13 bases between. The CDR3 is CASSQEQETTNTGELFF. The CDR3 region has the DNA TGCGCCAGCAGCCAAGAACAGGAGACAACCAACACCGGGGAGCTGTTTTTT.

This chain links TRBV2 with TRBJ2-7; TRBD2 agrees at 7 bases. The CDR3 spans 15 residues. The V and J ends lost 2 bases and 3 bases, in that order; junction bases with no gene match: 7. Germline lookup yields CDR1 SNHLY and CDR2 FYNNEI. This CDR3 is CASSEPLAYNYEQYF. In DNA form, the CDR3 reads TGTGCCAGCAGTGAACCACTAGCGTATAACTACGAGCAGTACTTC. Based on the CDR3 plus reference TRBV2 and TRBJ2-7, the full variable domain is EPEVTQTPSHQVTQMGQEVILRCVPISNHLYFYWYRQILGQKVEFLVSFYNNEISEKSEIFDDQFSVERPDGSNFTLKIRSTKLEDSAMYFCASSEPLAYNYEQYFGPGTRLTVT.

The rearrangement links TRBV15 to TRBJ2-2; perhaps TRBD1 as D (6 bases). The CDR3 is 17 residues long. V was pared by 1 base and J by 2 bases, with 14 bases between. From germline, CDR1 is LNHNV and CDR2 YYDKDF (reference sequence). The CDR3 spells CATSRASGTPNTGELFF. CDR3 nucleotides: TGTGCCACCAGCAGAGCCTCCGGGACACCAAACACCGGGGAGCTGTTTTTT. The whole variable domain, filled in from reference TRBV15 and TRBJ2-2, reads DAMVIQNPRYQVTQFGKPVTLSCSQTLNHNVMYWYQQKSSQAPKLLFHYYDKDFNNEADTPDNFQSRRPNTSFCFLDIRSPGLGDTAMYLCATSRASGTPNTGELFFGEGSRLTVL.

The J gene is TRBJ2-1, the V gene TRBV14; unclear D gene. This CDR3 spans 16 amino acids. Trimming removed 1 base from V and 6 bases from J, with 16 bases in between. CDR1 is SGHDN, CDR2 FVKESK, per germline. In DNA, the CDR3 is TGTGCCAGCAGCCAAGCCTACTACAAGGAAATCAATGAGCAGTTCTTC. It is translated as CASSQAYYKEINEQFF.

This rearrangement joins TRBV10-3 to TRBJ2-7; D might be TRBD2 (5 bases). Trimming left V 5 bases short and J 0 bases short, with 11 bases between. CDR1 is ENHRY and CDR2 is SYGVKD in the germline V gene. The CDR3 loop spans 14 amino acids. For the CDR3, the DNA is TGTGCCATCAGTACCCGTGGGAGCTCCTACGAGCAGTACTTC. Encoded protein: CAISTRGSSYEQYF.

The chain links TRBV19 to TRBJ1-5; D is ambiguous. The CDR3 sequence is 16 residues long. V lost 10 bases, J lost 2 bases, and 21 bases lay in between. Germline-derived CDR1 and CDR2 are LNHDA and SQIVND (reference sequence). The CDR3 loop reads CATYPAVGLGNQPQHF. Here the CDR3 DNA reads TGTGCCACCTACCCGGCGGTCGGTCTCGGCAATCAGCCCCAGCATTTT.

This clone has only one observation. The chain combines TRBV19 with TRBJ2-1; 7 positions agree with TRBD2. Germline CDR1 reads LNHDA; CDR2 reads SQIVND (reference sequence). This CDR3 is built from 14 residues. V lost 8 bases and J lost 4; bases outside the gene matches: 8. DNA for the CDR3: TGTGCCAGTTCCTTGGCGGGAGATTACAATGAGCAGTTCTTC. Protein sequence: CASSLAGDYNEQFF.